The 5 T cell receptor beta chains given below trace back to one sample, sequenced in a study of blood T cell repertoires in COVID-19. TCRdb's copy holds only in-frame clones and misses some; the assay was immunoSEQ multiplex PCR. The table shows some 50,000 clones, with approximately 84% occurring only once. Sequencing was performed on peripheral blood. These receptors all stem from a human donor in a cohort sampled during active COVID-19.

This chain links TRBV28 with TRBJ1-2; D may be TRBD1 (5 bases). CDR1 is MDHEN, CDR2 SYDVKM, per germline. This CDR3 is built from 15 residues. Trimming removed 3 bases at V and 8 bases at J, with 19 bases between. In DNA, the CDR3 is TGTGCCAGCAGTTTGGTAGGGGTTGCGGTTCACGGCTACACCTTC. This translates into CASSLVGVAVHGYTF.

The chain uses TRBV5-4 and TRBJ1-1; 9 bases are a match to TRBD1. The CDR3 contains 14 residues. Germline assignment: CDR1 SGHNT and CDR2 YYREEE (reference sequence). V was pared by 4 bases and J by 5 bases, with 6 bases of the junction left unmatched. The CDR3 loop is CASSPRDRETEAFF. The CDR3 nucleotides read TGTGCCAGCAGCCCCCGGGACAGGGAAACTGAAGCTTTCTTT.

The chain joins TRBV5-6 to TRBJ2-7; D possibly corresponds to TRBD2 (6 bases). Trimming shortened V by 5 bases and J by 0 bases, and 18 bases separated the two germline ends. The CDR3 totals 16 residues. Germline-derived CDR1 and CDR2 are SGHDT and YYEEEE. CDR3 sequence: CASSLLGTQSSYEQYF. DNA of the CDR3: TGTGCCAGCAGTTTGCTCGGGACTCAAAGCTCCTACGAGCAGTACTTC.

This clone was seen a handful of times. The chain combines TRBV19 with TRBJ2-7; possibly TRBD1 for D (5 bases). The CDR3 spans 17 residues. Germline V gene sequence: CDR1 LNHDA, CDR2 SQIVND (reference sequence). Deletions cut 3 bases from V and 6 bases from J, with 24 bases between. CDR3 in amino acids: CASSIVGGAGIRSEQYF. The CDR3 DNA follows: TGTGCCAGTAGTATCGTTGGTGGGGCAGGGATTAGGAGCGAGCAGTACTTC.

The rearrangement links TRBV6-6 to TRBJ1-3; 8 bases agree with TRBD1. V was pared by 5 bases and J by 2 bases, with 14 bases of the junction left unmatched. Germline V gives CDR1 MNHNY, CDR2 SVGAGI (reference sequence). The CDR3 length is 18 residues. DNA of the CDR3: TGTGCCAGCAGTCCCCACGGTCGGACAGGGCGCACTGGAAACACCATATATTTT. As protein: CASSPHGRTGRTGNTIYF.